These 25 T cell receptor beta chains share one sample of origin, sequenced in a study of T cell responses to AZD1222 COVID-19 vaccine. Sequencing used immunoSEQ multiplex PCR; TCRdb keeps in-frame clones, though not all of them. The sample shows about 150,000 clones, about 90% of them seen only once. Source: peripheral blood, taken on day 0 of MenACWY control vaccination. Receptors were obtained from an adult in good health.

This chain links TRBV18 with TRBJ1-5, with 7 bases aligning to TRBD1. CDR3 length: 17 amino acids. Germline trimming cut 2 bases from V and 2 bases from J; bases unmatched to any gene: 9. Germline CDR1 is KGHSH and CDR2 is LQKENI. CDR3 sequence: CASSPENRGDGNQPQHF. The CDR3 nucleotides are TGTGCCAGCTCACCAGAGAACAGGGGAGATGGCAATCAGCCCCAGCATTTT.

The chain links TRBV5-5 to TRBJ1-4, with D possibly TRBD1 on 6 matching bases. The V end was cut by 2 bases, the J end by 8 bases, with 13 bases between. CDR1 SGHKS and CDR2 YYEKEE come from the germline V gene (reference sequence). This CDR3 region has 14 residues. CDR3 residues: CASSFREGEEKLFF. Here the CDR3 DNA reads TGTGCCAGCAGCTTCAGAGAGGGGGAAGAAAAACTGTTTTTT. Supplemented by reference TRBV5-5 and TRBJ1-4, the full variable domain reads DAGVTQSPTHLIKTRGQQVTLRCSPISGHKSVSWYQQVLGQGPQFIFQYYEKEERGRGNFPDRFSARQFPNYSSELNVNALLLGDSALYLCASSFREGEEKLFFGSGTQLSVL.

The chain combines TRBV6-5 with TRBJ2-7; 7 bases are a match to TRBD2. The CDR3 totals 15 residues. The V gene's germline CDR1 is MNHEY and CDR2 SVGAGI. Trimming took 0 bases from V and 3 from J; bases not matched to a gene: 5. The CDR3 reads CASSYSSGDYYEQYF. The CDR3 DNA reads TGTGCCAGCAGTTACTCGTCCGGGGACTACTACGAGCAGTACTTC.

The V gene is TRBV24-1, the J gene TRBJ2-1, with D perhaps TRBD2 (6 bases). CDR1 and CDR2 (germline): KGHDR, SFDVKD. Trimming removed 7 bases from V and 9 bases from J, with 15 bases in between. The CDR3 is made up of 13 amino acids. In nucleotides, the CDR3 is TGTGCCACCAGCGCTCCCCCTAGCGTTGAGCAGTTCTTC. Translation gives CATSAPPSVEQFF.

J is TRBJ2-2 and V is TRBV7-3, with D unresolved. This CDR3 has 15 residues. Deletions cut 2 bases from V and 2 bases from J, with 9 bases between. The germline V gene has CDR1 SGHTA and CDR2 FQGTGA. CDR3 DNA: TGTGCCAGCAGCTTATTGGGCTATAACACCGGGGAGCTGTTTTTT. This gives the protein CASSLLGYNTGELFF.

The CDR3 spells CASSPYLAGVYEQYF. The DNA of the CDR3 is TGTGCCAGCAGTCCCTATTTAGCGGGAGTGTACGAGCAGTACTTC. The rearrangement uses TRBV27 and TRBJ2-7; TRBD2 matches at 9 bases. Germline values: CDR1 MNHEY, CDR2 SMNVEV (reference sequence). Trimming at V came to 5 bases and at J to 4 bases, leaving 9 bases not matched to a gene. The CDR3 loop spans 15 amino acids.

CDR3 protein: CASSYRTGNTGELFF. The CDR3 coding sequence is TGTGCCAGCAGCTATCGGACAGGGAACACCGGGGAGCTGTTTTTT. V usage is TRBV21-1 and J usage is TRBJ2-2; the D segment call TRBD1 is taken from the table without a DNA check. TRBV21-1 is a listed pseudogene. The CDR3 runs 15 residues.

The V gene is TRBV11-2, the J gene TRBJ2-1; a weak D match, TRBD1 (6 bases). The V gene lost 1 base and the J gene lost 3 bases, with 10 bases spanning the gap. The CDR3 spans 15 residues. Germline values: CDR1 SGHAT, CDR2 FQNNGV. CDR3 DNA: TGTGCCAGCAGCTTAGCGGGACAAAACTACAATGAGCAGTTCTTC. This gives the protein CASSLAGQNYNEQFF.

A single count supports this clone. V gene TRBV24-1 combines with J gene TRBJ1-5; 10 positions agree with TRBD1. Germline values: CDR1 KGHDR, CDR2 SFDVKD. The trim removed 4 bases at V and 3 bases at J, leaving 2 bases unmatched. CDR3 length: 15 amino acids. CDR3 DNA: TGTGCCACCAGTGACGGGACAGGGGACAATCAGCCCCAGCATTTT. It specifies CATSDGTGDNQPQHF.

The rearrangement joins TRBV2 to TRBJ2-5; perhaps TRBD1 as D (6 bases). CDR1 is SNHLY and CDR2 is FYNNEI in the germline V gene. The V end lost 9 bases, the J end lost 5 bases, and 16 bases lay between the germline ends. CDR3 length: 13 amino acids. CDR3 sequence (DNA): TGTGCCAGTTCCACAGGGCAGGGGGAGACCCAGTACTTC. Translated, it gives CASSTGQGETQYF. Full variable domain (remainder filled in from reference TRBV2 and TRBJ2-5): EPEVTQTPSHQVTQMGQEVILRCVPISNHLYFYWYRQILGQKVEFLVSFYNNEISEKSEIFDDQFSVERPDGSNFTLKIRSTKLEDSAMYFCASSTGQGETQYFGPGTRLLVL.

V and J are TRBV5-6 and TRBJ1-1; TRBD1 matches 12 bases. The CDR3 is made up of 15 amino acids. V gave up 6 bases and J gave up 3 bases; unmatched junction bases: 6. Germline CDR1 and CDR2: SGHDT and YYEEEE. This chain's CDR3 is CASNRDRGRDTEAFF. Written as DNA, the CDR3 is TGTGCCAGCAACAGGGACAGGGGGCGTGACACTGAAGCTTTCTTT.

The rearrangement links TRBV5-1 to TRBJ1-1; 7 nucleotides agree with TRBD1. The CDR3 contains 14 residues. V trimming: 4 bases; J trimming: 6 bases; junction bases outside the gene matches: 9. CDR1 is SGHRS and CDR2 is YFSETQ in the germline V gene. Here the CDR3 DNA reads TGCGCCAGCAGCCGCAATACAGGGGACCCTGAAGCTTTCTTT. Amino acid sequence: CASSRNTGDPEAFF.

The chain carries TRBV25-1 and TRBJ1-6, with D uncertain. Germline V gene data show CDR1 as MGHDK and CDR2 as SYGVNS. The CDR3 covers 13 residues. Trimming left V 4 bases short and J 7 bases short, with 8 bases between. The CDR3 bases are TGTGCCAGCAGTGGACCTTGGAATTCACCCCTCCACTTT. Translation gives CASSGPWNSPLHF.

The V gene is TRBV29-1, the J gene TRBJ2-3; possible D gene TRBD2, 5 bases. V gave up 4 bases and J gave up 0 bases, with 11 bases separating them. The CDR3 is 14 amino acids. From germline, CDR1 is SQVTM and CDR2 ANQGSEA. In DNA form, the CDR3 reads TGCAGCGTTGTTGGGAGCGCCAGCACAGATACGCAGTATTTT. This sequence encodes CSVVGSASTDTQYF.

The CDR3 reads CASSPPSEVETQYF. CDR3 DNA sequence: TGTGCCAGCTCACCCCCTAGCGAAGTGGAGACCCAGTACTTC. This sequence joins TRBV18 and TRBJ2-5, with TRBD2 as a possible D gene (6 bases). In germline, CDR1 is KGHSH, CDR2 LQKENI. The germline V and J ends were trimmed by 3 bases and 5 bases, with 13 bases remaining between them. The CDR3 totals 14 residues.

The chain joins TRBV29-1 to TRBJ2-3, with 11 nucleotides matching TRBD1. The germline gives CDR1 SQVTM, CDR2 ANQGSEA. The CDR3 runs 12 residues. Germline trimming cut 7 bases from V and 4 bases from J; bases unmatched to any gene: 1. The CDR3 spells CSGDRGADTQYF. The CDR3 nucleotides read TGCAGCGGGGACAGGGGGGCAGATACGCAGTATTTT.

CDR3 amino acids: CASSRFLTGPVNTEAFF. The CDR3 DNA is TGTGCCAGCAGCCGTTTCTTGACCGGGCCGGTAAACACTGAAGCTTTCTTT. The chain recombines TRBV9 with TRBJ1-1; no reliable D call. V lost 4 bases and J lost 2, with 21 bases in between. The CDR3 is 17 residues long. Looked up from germline, CDR1 is SGDLS and CDR2 is YYNGEE.

The gene calls are TRBV7-3 and TRBJ2-1; 8 bases are a match to TRBD2. J was trimmed by 8 bases and V by 5 bases; bases with no gene match: 8. The CDR3 totals 14 residues. Per germline, CDR1 SGHTA and CDR2 FQGTGA. DNA for the CDR3: TGTGCCAGCAGCCCGGACAGCGGGAGCGATGAGCAGTTCTTC. It specifies CASSPDSGSDEQFF. Complete variable domain (other parts from reference TRBV7-3 and TRBJ2-1): GAGVSQTPSNKVTEKGKYVELRCDPISGHTALYWYRQSLGQGPEFLIYFQGTGAADDSGLPNDRFFAVRPEGSVSTLKIQRTERGDSAVYLCASSPDSGSDEQFFGPGTRLTVL.

This rearrangement joins TRBV2 to TRBJ1-5; maybe TRBD1 (6 bases). CDR3 length: 15 residues. The germline V gene has CDR1 SNHLY and CDR2 FYNNEI. V was trimmed by 7 bases and J by 0 bases, leaving 13 bases between them. The CDR3 loop is CASNFQGYSNQPQHF. The CDR3, as DNA: TGTGCCAGCAACTTTCAGGGGTATAGCAATCAGCCCCAGCATTTT.

V gene TRBV3-1 (or the pseudogene TRBV3-2) combines with J gene TRBJ1-1, with TRBD1 matching over 8 bases. This CDR3 spans 15 amino acids. Per the germline V gene, CDR1 is LGHDT and CDR2 is YNNKEL (reference sequence). The V segment lost 4 bases and the J segment 0 bases; nucleotides outside the gene matches: 4. CDR3 amino acids: CASSPGTGMNTEAFF. The CDR3 DNA reads as TGTGCCAGCAGCCCGGGGACAGGAATGAACACTGAAGCTTTCTTT.

The CDR3 DNA follows: TGTGCCAGCAGAAGCGGAAACACCATATATTTT. It encodes CASRSGNTIYF. The gene calls are TRBV11-2 and TRBJ1-3; the D is unclear. The CDR3 sequence is 11 residues long. Trimming shortened V by 6 bases and J by 4 bases, and 4 bases separated the two germline ends. Germline CDR1 and CDR2: SGHAT and FQNNGV.

The genes are TRBV13 and TRBJ1-3; D call uncertain. Germline V gives CDR1 PRHDT, CDR2 FYEKMQ (reference sequence). The CDR3 length is 16 residues. Trimming left V 5 bases short and J 0 bases short, with 14 bases between. The CDR3 DNA sequence: TGTGCCAGCAGCCCGAGGCCGTTCCCCTCTGGAAACACCATATATTTT. Translating it yields CASSPRPFPSGNTIYF.

This sequence joins TRBV3-1 (or the pseudogene TRBV3-2) and TRBJ1-1; D is undetermined. V shed 7 bases and J shed 1 base, with 13 bases lying between them. CDR1 LGHDT and CDR2 YNNKEL come from the germline V gene (reference sequence). The CDR3 is 14 residues long. CDR3 loop: CASNNLKANTEAFF. The CDR3 DNA sequence: TGTGCCAGCAACAACCTTAAGGCGAACACTGAAGCTTTCTTT.

The V gene is TRBV6-5, the J gene TRBJ2-1; 10 bases fit TRBD2. This CDR3 has 15 amino acids. Germline CDR1 is MNHEY and CDR2 is SVGAGI. V lost 6 bases to trimming and J lost 7 bases; unmatched junction nucleotides: 9. This CDR3 reads CASSPEGAGGNEQFF. The CDR3 region has the DNA TGTGCCAGCAGCCCCGAAGGAGCGGGAGGGAATGAGCAGTTCTTC.

The chain has TRBV5-1 and TRBJ2-1, with 10 positions matching TRBD2. With V trimmed by 2 bases and J by 7 bases, 6 bases remained unmatched. CDR3 length equals 15 residues. CDR1 is SGHRS, CDR2 YFSETQ, per germline. The CDR3 spells CASSFEAGGRNEQFF. The CDR3 DNA follows: TGCGCCAGCAGCTTTGAAGCGGGGGGGCGTAATGAGCAGTTCTTC. Combining the CDR3 with reference TRBV5-1 and TRBJ2-1 gives the whole variable domain KAGVTQTPRYLIKTRGQQVTLSCSPISGHRSVSWYQQTPGQGLQFLFEYFSETQRNKGNFPGRFSGRQFSNSRSEMNVSTLELGDSALYLCASSFEAGGRNEQFFGPGTRLTVL.